The next 32 T cell receptor beta chains were all read from a single sample in a study of shared clonotypes between healthy human individuals. Profiled with immunoSEQ multiplex PCR; TCRdb holds only in-frame clones, not every one. This table holds hundreds of thousands of clones, 55% to 85% found once. Sequencing used memory CD4+ T cells sorted from blood. Subset: CD45RA-negative fraction. The source of these receptors is a woman aged 30 to 39 in good health.

This chain joins TRBV2 and TRBJ2-7; the match to TRBD2 covers 10 bases. The CDR3 is 13 amino acids. Germline trimming cut 6 bases from V and 5 bases from J; bases unmatched to any gene: 4. CDR1 is SNHLY, CDR2 FYNNEI, per germline. CDR3 amino acids: CASRASGSHEQYF. In nucleotides, the CDR3 is TGTGCCAGCAGGGCTAGCGGGAGTCACGAGCAGTACTTC.

The chain couples TRBV10-3 to TRBJ2-7, with a possible D match to TRBD2 (6 bases). CDR1 ENHRY and CDR2 SYGVKD come from the germline V gene. The length of the CDR3 is 11 residues. V was clipped by 6 bases and J by 9 bases, with 12 bases between them. CDR3 coding DNA: TGTGCCATCAGAGAACGGGGGACGCAGTACTTC. Translation: CAIRERGTQYF.

The chain is built from TRBV7-9 and TRBJ1-3; no firm D call. Trimming shortened V by 5 bases and J by 2 bases, and 19 bases separated the two germline ends. Per the germline V gene, CDR1 is SEHNR and CDR2 is FQNEAQ (reference sequence). CDR3 size: 17 residues. CDR3 sequence (DNA): TGTGCCAGCAGCGGCCCTCCCCGTCCTCTCGCTGGAAACACCATATATTTT. Amino acid sequence: CASSGPPRPLAGNTIYF.

The chain uses TRBV7-8 and TRBJ2-4; no definite D call. Germline V gives CDR1 SGHVS, CDR2 FQNEAQ. The germline V and J ends were trimmed by 2 bases and 6 bases, with 5 bases remaining between them. This CDR3 has 12 residues. In DNA form, the CDR3 reads TGTGCCAGCAGCTTACAGCCAAACATTCAGTACTTC. Translated, it gives CASSLQPNIQYF.

The chain is built from TRBV9 and TRBJ1-4, with TRBD1 matching 8 bases. From germline, CDR1 is SGDLS and CDR2 YYNGEE. V gave up 4 bases and J gave up 7 bases; unmatched junction bases: 6. This CDR3 is 14 amino acids long. The CDR3 DNA sequence: TGTGCCAGCAGCCCTGGACAGGGCTTTGAAAAACTGTTTTTT. Encoded protein: CASSPGQGFEKLFF.

The rearrangement links TRBV28 to TRBJ2-7; TRBD2 might be the D (5 bases). This CDR3 spans 11 amino acids. CDR1 and CDR2 from the germline V gene are MDHEN and SYDVKM. The V and J ends lost 7 bases and 7 bases respectively, with 11 bases between them. The CDR3 bases are TGTGCCAGCACAAACGGGGAAGAGCAGTACTTC. It yields the protein CASTNGEEQYF.

This chain connects TRBV7-8 to TRBJ2-7; D unresolved. The CDR3 totals 14 residues. The V gene lost 5 bases and the J gene lost 2 bases, with 13 bases spanning the gap. CDR1 and CDR2 (germline): SGHVS, FQNEAQ. The CDR3 reads CASSPPDPPYEQYF. CDR3 bases: TGTGCCAGCAGCCCCCCCGATCCCCCCTACGAGCAGTACTTC.

The rearrangement links TRBV27 to TRBJ2-7, with D possibly matching TRBD1 (5 bases). Germline V gene lookup returns CDR1 MNHEY and CDR2 SMNVEV (reference sequence). The CDR3 loop spans 15 amino acids. Trimming left V 3 bases short and J 0 bases short, with 12 bases between. The CDR3 bases are TGTGCCAGCAGTTTGGCAGGGCGGCTCTCCTACGAGCAGTACTTC. It codes for CASSLAGRLSYEQYF.

CDR3 bases: TGTGCCAGCAGCCGCAGGGGGACAGGGAGCACAGATACGCAGTATTTT. It specifies CASSRRGTGSTDTQYF. This rearrangement joins TRBV28 to TRBJ2-3, with TRBD1 identical over 9 bases. The CDR3 totals 16 residues. Per germline, CDR1 MDHEN and CDR2 SYDVKM. V was pared by 6 bases and J by 0 bases, with 7 bases of the junction left unmatched.

The chain employs TRBV19 and TRBJ1-5, with 7 bases identical to TRBD1. This CDR3 is 15 amino acids long. Trimming at V came to 6 bases and at J to 4 bases, leaving 9 bases not matched to a gene. CDR1 is LNHDA and CDR2 is SQIVND in the germline V gene (reference sequence). Here the CDR3 DNA reads TGTGCCAGTAGAGCGACAGGGTTTGGAAATCAGCCCCAGCATTTT. Its translation is CASRATGFGNQPQHF. Together with reference TRBV19 and TRBJ1-5, the CDR3 gives the full variable domain: DGGITQSPKYLFRKEGQNVTLSCEQNLNHDAMYWYRQDPGQGLRLIYYSQIVNDFQKGDIAEGYSVSREKKESFPLTVTSAQKNPTAFYLCASRATGFGNQPQHFGDGTRLSIL.

The V gene is TRBV4-2, the J gene TRBJ2-5; D unresolved. Trimming stripped 3 bases from V and 1 base from J, with 12 bases between. This CDR3 is built from 15 residues. Germline CDR1 and CDR2: LGHNA and YNFKEQ. The chain's CDR3 is CASSHSLSIQETQYF. The CDR3, as DNA: TGTGCCAGCAGCCACTCATTGAGCATCCAAGAGACCCAGTACTTC.

The CDR3 DNA sequence: TGTGCCAGCAGTGAAATTGGCTCCTACGAGCAGTACTTC. Amino acid sequence: CASSEIGSYEQYF. The rearrangement links TRBV25-1 to TRBJ2-7; no clear D gene. There are 13 residues in the CDR3. V lost 2 bases and J 0 bases, leaving 5 bases between the germline ends. The germline V gene encodes CDR1 MGHDK and CDR2 SYGVNS.

The rearrangement uses TRBV11-3 and TRBJ2-3; TRBD2 might be the D (7 bases). V gave up 1 base and J gave up 5 bases, with 16 bases separating them. Germline CDR1 reads SGHNT; CDR2 reads YENEEA. This CDR3 has 16 amino acids. Here the CDR3 DNA reads TGTGCCAGCAGCTTAGGTGCTGGCGGGGGCCAAGATACGCAGTATTTT. Its translation: CASSLGAGGGQDTQYF. Drawing the rest from reference TRBV11-3 and TRBJ2-3, the complete variable domain is EAGVVQSPRYKIIEKKQPVAFWCNPISGHNTLYWYLQNLGQGPELLIRYENEEAVDDSQLPKDRFSAERLKGVDSTLKIQPAELGDSAVYLCASSLGAGGGQDTQYFGPGTRLTVL.

This chain uses TRBV7-9 with TRBJ2-3; 15 nucleotides agree with TRBD2. V was clipped by 5 bases and J by 8 bases; unmatched bases: 17. The CDR3 has 19 residues. Germline-derived CDR1 and CDR2 are SEHNR and FQNEAQ (reference sequence). The CDR3 spells CASSPTSGLAGGPSSTQYF. CDR3 nucleotide sequence: TGTGCCAGCAGCCCTACTTCCGGACTAGCGGGAGGGCCGAGTTCTACGCAGTATTTT. Filled out from reference TRBV7-9 and TRBJ2-3, the complete variable domain reads DTGVSQNPRHKITKRGQNVTFRCDPISEHNRLYWYRQTLGQGPEFLTYFQNEAQLEKSRLLSDRFSAERPKGSFSTLEIQRTEQGDSAMYLCASSPTSGLAGGPSSTQYFGPGTRLTVL.

This chain joins TRBV7-3 and TRBJ2-5; D might be TRBD1 or TRBD2, each matching 5 bases. The V end lost 0 bases, the J end lost 3 bases, and 5 bases lay between the germline ends. The CDR3 is made up of 13 amino acids. In germline, CDR1 is SGHTA, CDR2 FQGTGA. The CDR3 region has the DNA TGTGCCAGCAGCTTAACGGGGGAAGAGACCCAGTACTTC. Its protein product is CASSLTGEETQYF.

V and J are TRBV6-1 and TRBJ1-2; tentative D call: TRBD1 (6 bases). The germline V and J ends were trimmed by 7 bases and 7 bases, with 13 bases remaining between them. The CDR3 runs 12 residues. CDR1 is MNHNS, CDR2 SASEGT, per germline. CDR3 protein: CASTGAGFGYTF. The DNA of the CDR3 is TGTGCCAGCACGGGGGCAGGGTTTGGCTACACCTTC.

This clone was seen many times. The chain couples TRBV5-4 to TRBJ1-3; maybe TRBD1 (5 bases). The germline CDR1 and CDR2 sequences are SGHNT and YYREEE (reference sequence). The CDR3 is made up of 16 amino acids. V was cut by 1 base and J by 4 bases, with 15 bases left in between. CDR3: CASSLRGVLGGNTIYF. CDR3 nucleotide sequence: TGTGCCAGCAGCTTGCGGGGCGTCCTCGGGGGAAACACCATATATTTT.

The V and J genes are TRBV4-1 and TRBJ2-5, with 7 bases lining up with TRBD2. The ends lost 0 bases at V and 2 bases at J; junction bases unmatched: 9. The CDR3 is made up of 17 amino acids. Germline V gene data show CDR1 as MGHRA and CDR2 as YSYEKL. CDR3 sequence: CASSQEWATSEQETQYF. The CDR3 DNA reads as TGCGCCAGCAGCCAAGAGTGGGCAACTAGCGAACAAGAGACCCAGTACTTC.

This chain joins TRBV10-3 and TRBJ2-5; D call uncertain. The CDR3 extends over 13 amino acids. Germline CDR1 is ENHRY and CDR2 is SYGVKD. The V gene lost 3 bases and the J gene lost 5 bases, with 10 bases spanning the gap. The CDR3 is CAISDEARETQYF. The CDR3 DNA sequence: TGTGCCATCAGTGATGAGGCCAGGGAGACCCAGTACTTC.

This clone showed up many times. The chain combines TRBV6-6 with TRBJ1-2, with D perhaps TRBD1 (5 bases). Trimming removed 5 bases at V and 2 bases at J, with 18 bases between. The CDR3 contains 16 residues. Germline V gene lookup returns CDR1 MNHNY and CDR2 SVGAGI (reference sequence). The CDR3 sequence: CASSQQGLSPNYGYTF. The CDR3 DNA is TGTGCCAGCAGTCAGCAGGGACTCAGTCCCAACTATGGCTACACCTTC.

This clone was seen a single time. The V gene is TRBV23-1, the J gene TRBJ2-3; weak D call: TRBD1 (6 bases). TRBV23-1 is designated an ORF whose function remains uncertain. The CDR3 consists of 17 residues. Deletions cut 8 bases from V and 2 bases from J, with 23 bases between. The CDR3 DNA reads TGCGCCAGCCCCCCCGGCCCCCCAGGGGATGACACAGATACGCAGTATTTT. It codes for CASPPGPPGDDTDTQYF.

The V call is TRBV27, the J call TRBJ1-5, with unresolved D. The CDR3 loop spans 13 amino acids. CDR1 is MNHEY and CDR2 is SMNVEV in the germline V gene (reference sequence). The V end lost 3 bases, the J end lost 5 bases, and 8 bases lay between the germline ends. The CDR3 nucleotides read TGTGCCAGCAGTTTCGAGGTCCATCAGCCCCAGCATTTT. This sequence encodes CASSFEVHQPQHF.

The genes are TRBV5-5 and TRBJ1-5; a weak D match, TRBD1 (6 bases). The CDR3 is 14 residues long. The germline V and J ends were trimmed by 2 bases and 9 bases, with 15 bases remaining between them. The germline V gene has CDR1 SGHKS and CDR2 YYEKEE (reference sequence). CDR3: CASSLTGTTSPQHF. In DNA form, the CDR3 reads TGTGCCAGCAGCTTAACAGGGACGACCTCGCCCCAGCATTTT.

The J gene is TRBJ1-5, the V gene TRBV27, with 7 bases fitting TRBD1. Trimming cost V 3 bases and J 0 bases; bases outside gene matches: 8. Germline CDR1 is MNHEY and CDR2 is SMNVEV (reference sequence). CDR3 length: 17 amino acids. This CDR3 reads CASSFRGGEASNQPQHF. The DNA for the CDR3 is TGTGCCAGCAGTTTCCGAGGGGGCGAAGCTAGCAATCAGCCCCAGCATTTT.

This clone was observed a handful of times. The gene calls are TRBV9 and TRBJ2-2; D is undetermined. Trimming took off 2 bases at V and 1 base at J, with 9 bases between the two ends. In germline, CDR1 is SGDLS, CDR2 YYNGEE. This CDR3 contains 15 residues. CDR3 sequence (DNA): TGTGCCAGCAGCGTCGCCAGCGAGAACACCGGGGAGCTGTTTTTT. It yields the protein CASSVASENTGELFF.

The CDR3 reads CASSGGQGMETEAFF. The CDR3 DNA sequence: TGCGCCAGCAGCGGTGGACAGGGCATGGAAACTGAAGCTTTCTTT. This chain uses TRBV5-1 with TRBJ1-1; 8 bases match TRBD1. The germline CDR1 and CDR2 sequences are SGHRS and YFSETQ. CDR3 length equals 15 residues. The junction had 10 bases not matched to a gene; V was cut back by 4 bases and J by 5 bases.

V gene TRBV19 combines with J gene TRBJ2-3; no clear D. V lost 7 bases to trimming and J lost 8 bases, with 19 bases between them. CDR1 LNHDA and CDR2 SQIVND come from the germline V gene (reference sequence). The CDR3 is made up of 14 amino acids. CDR3 DNA sequence: TGTGCCAGTACGGGCGGAGCCTACGCCAGTACGCAGTATTTT. Amino acid sequence: CASTGGAYASTQYF.

This clone appeared a few times. V is TRBV28 and J is TRBJ1-4; TRBD1 matches at 8 bases. CDR3 size: 14 residues. Per germline, CDR1 MDHEN and CDR2 SYDVKM. V shed 6 bases and J 8 bases; nucleotides not matched to a gene: 8. This CDR3 is CASSPQGGSEKLFF. CDR3 DNA sequence: TGTGCCAGCAGCCCACAGGGGGGGTCGGAAAAACTGTTTTTT.

In the case of this clone: Other nucleotide sequences in the sample specify the same CDR3. The V call is TRBV7-2, the J call TRBJ2-5; D not certain. The CDR3 is 11 residues long. Trimming took off 3 bases at V and 5 bases at J, with 4 bases between the two ends. CDR1 and CDR2 (germline): SGHTA, FQGNSA. The CDR3 here is CASSLIETQYF. The DNA of the CDR3 is TGTGCCAGCAGCTTGATTGAGACCCAGTACTTC.

The chain links TRBV28 to TRBJ1-4; no reliable D call. The length of the CDR3 is 13 residues. V gave up 6 bases and J gave up 7 bases, with 12 bases separating them. Per the germline V gene, CDR1 is MDHEN and CDR2 is SYDVKM. CDR3 sequence (DNA): TGTGCCAGCAGACCCGGTTATAGTGAAAAACTGTTTTTT. It translates to CASRPGYSEKLFF.

In its sample, this clone was seen once. The V gene is TRBV28, the J gene TRBJ1-5; D is undetermined. Trimming pared 4 bases from V and 6 bases from J, leaving 10 bases between. There are 13 residues in the CDR3. Germline-derived CDR1 and CDR2 are MDHEN and SYDVKM. The CDR3 protein is CASSYRVGQPQHF. The CDR3 nucleotides are TGTGCCAGCAGTTATCGGGTCGGTCAGCCCCAGCATTTT.

This chain joins TRBV5-1 and TRBJ1-1; D is perhaps TRBD1 (5 bases). V lost 0 bases, J lost 7 bases, and 10 bases lay in between. This CDR3 contains 13 residues. Germline V CDR1 and CDR2: SGHRS, YFSETQ. CDR3 loop: CASSLGRDGEAFF. The CDR3 DNA is TGCGCCAGCAGCTTGGGAAGGGACGGTGAAGCTTTCTTT. Full variable domain (outside the CDR3, taken from reference TRBV5-1 and TRBJ1-1): KAGVTQTPRYLIKTRGQQVTLSCSPISGHRSVSWYQQTPGQGLQFLFEYFSETQRNKGNFPGRFSGRQFSNSRSEMNVSTLELGDSALYLCASSLGRDGEAFFGQGTRLTVV.